The subject of this entry is one T cell receptor (beta chain). Its antigen is currently unknown. Here immunoSEQ multiplex PCR was the method, and the copy in TCRdb shows in-frame clones only, minus some. This table has approximately 100,000 clones, about 88% appearing once. This sample was taken from a study of T cell responses to AZD1222 COVID-19 vaccine. Study-wide points: There were vaccine-associated CD4 TCRs across spike, dominant at 160-218 and 743-854. Repertoires were obtained only post-peak T cell response. Nearly half of spike-specific TCRs reportedly target unmutated variant regions.

The CDR3 spans 15 residues. From germline, CDR1 is MNHEY and CDR2 SVGEGT. The V and J ends lost 2 bases and 6 bases, in that order; junction bases with no gene match: 6. This clonotype was sampled from an adult in good health. This chain joins TRBV6-2 or TRBV6-3 and TRBJ2-1; 8 bases line up with TRBD2. Sample: peripheral blood, taken on day 0 of AZD1222 vaccination. The CDR3 bases are TGTGCCAGCAGTTACCAAGCGGGGGCCACCAATGAGCAGTTCTTC. This sequence encodes CASSYQAGATNEQFF.